These 5 T cell receptor beta chains came from one sample sequenced in a study of T cells in women clearing cervical HPV infection. The assay was immunoSEQ multiplex PCR, and TCRdb's table has in-frame clones only and misses some. The sample data list 25,000 to 30,000 clones. The sample was blood buffy coat. These receptors were collected from a woman aged 18 to 69 with a cervical HPV16 infection that either progressed to CIN3+ or cleared (not recorded which).

With respect to this clone: The read ends 3 residues shy of where the CDR3 ends; the end is completed using the germline J gene. The chain couples TRBV7-2 to TRBJ1-2; D is perhaps TRBD1 (5 bases). Deletions cut 5 bases from V and 4 bases from J, with 11 bases between. CDR3 length: 13 amino acids. Germline V gene sequence: CDR1 SGHTA, CDR2 FQGNSA. The covered CDR3 bases are TGTGCCAGCAGCCTTACGGGGGGCTATGGC. Translation gives CASSLTGGYG. The CDR3 reads in full as CASSLTGGYGYTF.

With regard to this clone: The CDR3 extends 3 residues past the end of the read, so its final part is completed from the germline J gene. V is TRBV7-9 and J is TRBJ1-1; 7 bases map to TRBD1. Per the germline V gene, CDR1 is SEHNR and CDR2 is FQNEAQ (reference sequence). CDR3 length: 14 amino acids. J was trimmed by 4 bases and V by 7 bases; bases with no gene match: 9. The CDR3 protein is CASKGDQGGTEAFF. The CDR3 bases that were read are TGTGCCAGCAAAGGGGATCAGGGGGGCACTGAA.

In regard to this clone: The read terminates 3 residues before the CDR3 end, so the remaining end is supplied by the germline J gene. The chain has TRBV29-1 and TRBJ2-1; D is unclear. The CDR3 contains 13 residues. CDR1 and CDR2 from the germline V gene are SQVTM and ANQGSEA. Trimming stripped 2 bases from V and 1 base from J, with 6 bases between. The sequenced CDR3 bases are TGCAGCGTTGAAACATTATCCTACAATGAG. This codes for CSVETLSYNE. The CDR3 in its entirety is CSVETLSYNEQFF.

In regard to this clone: With the read ending 3 residues before the CDR3 end, the germline J gene is used to fill in that end. V is TRBV30 and J is TRBJ2-3, with TRBD2 matching over 12 bases. This CDR3 contains 18 residues. CDR1 is GTSNPN and CDR2 is SVGIG in the germline V gene (reference sequence). The CDR3 bases that were read are TGTGCCTGGAGTCCTCAAATCGGACTAGCGGGAAGACAAGAGACG. Translating it yields CAWSPQIGLAGRQET. The full-length CDR3 reads as CAWSPQIGLAGRQETQYF.

The CDR3 DNA, read in part, is TGTGCCTGGAGTGTTCCAGCGGCCAACTCCTACGAG. Encoded protein: CAWSVPAANSYE. In full, the CDR3 is CAWSVPAANSYEQYF. The V call is TRBV30, the J call TRBJ2-7; TRBD2 is a possible D gene (5 bases). The CDR3 extends 3 residues past the end of the read, so its final part is completed from the germline J gene. Trimming shortened V by 0 bases and J by 0 bases, and 12 bases separated the two germline ends. Germline V gene sequence: CDR1 GTSNPN, CDR2 SVGIG (reference sequence). The CDR3 is 15 amino acids.